This TCR beta chain is drawn from a study of metastatic and nonmetastatic thyroid tumors (dated by TCRdb to about 2020). Regarding the research as a whole: For patients with malignant and with benign thyroid disease, the researchers compared repertoires between peripheral blood samples and tumor or nodule tissue samples.

Before undergoing thyroid surgery, none of the patients had been given any kind of treatment. Using T-cell receptor beta sequencing, the study looked back at clinical samples from patients collected from about 2011 to 2018. There are a few counts of this clone. There is no known antigen for this receptor. A junction end diverges from the germline sequence, so it may reflect a read error. Broader findings and caveats from the paper: In both blood and tumor samples, malignant tumors were reported to have significantly higher TCR beta diversity than benign nodules.

Including the terminal cysteine and phenylalanine, the CDR3 comprises 16 residues. The kept DNA is CDR3 alone, 48 bases in frame from the first base. CDR1 MDHEN and CDR2 SYDVKM were looked up in the germline V gene. Libraries were made using PCR. The sequencing machine was an Illumina HiSeq 4000. The TCR beta-chain CDR3 region of each patient was profiled by high-throughput sequencing. As for the original processing: The researchers built a classifier to tell apart papillary thyroid cancer patients with distant metastasis, based on CDR3 differences among clinicopathological groups. The Shannon index was used to assess repertoire diversity, and the Morisita-Horn index was used to assess tumor-blood repertoire similarity. The raw public reads went through TCRdb reprocessing: fastp at Q25, MiXCR clone calling, in-frame beta chains kept. Clone size and V and J calls follow TCRdb, not the original study. The sample includes tens of thousands of clones, with about a tenth observed a single time. 25% to 35% of the sample comes from the top ten.

Sequenced sample: blood. The sequence came from a female donor with papillary thyroid cancer or a benign thyroid nodule (not recorded which). Some clones in this sample may be carry-over from other donors' samples. The chain was built from TRBV28 and TRBJ2-3; the D gene is possibly TRBD1, with 6 bases matching. The CDR3 protein: CVSSCQTGRAADTQYF. In nucleotide form, the sequence is TGTGTCAGCAGTTGCCAGACAGGACGGGCTGCAGATACGCAGTATTTT.